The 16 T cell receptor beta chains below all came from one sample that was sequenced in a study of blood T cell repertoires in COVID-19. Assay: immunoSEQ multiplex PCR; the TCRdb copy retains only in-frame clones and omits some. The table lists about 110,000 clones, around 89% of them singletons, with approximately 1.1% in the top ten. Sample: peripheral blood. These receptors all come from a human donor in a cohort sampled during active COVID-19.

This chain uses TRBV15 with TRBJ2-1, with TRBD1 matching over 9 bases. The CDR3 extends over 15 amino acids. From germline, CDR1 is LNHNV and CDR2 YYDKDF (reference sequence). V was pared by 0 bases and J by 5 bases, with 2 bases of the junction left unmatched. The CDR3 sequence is CATSRDDRGDNEQFF. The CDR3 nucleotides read TGTGCCACCAGCAGAGATGACAGGGGGGACAATGAGCAGTTCTTC.

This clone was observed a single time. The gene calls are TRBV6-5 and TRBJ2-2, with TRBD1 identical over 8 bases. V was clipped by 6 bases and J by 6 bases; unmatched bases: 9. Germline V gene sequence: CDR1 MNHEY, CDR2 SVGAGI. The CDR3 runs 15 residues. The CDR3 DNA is TGTGCCAGCAGCAGGACAGGGACGTTCGCCGGGGAGCTGTTTTTT. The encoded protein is CASSRTGTFAGELFF.

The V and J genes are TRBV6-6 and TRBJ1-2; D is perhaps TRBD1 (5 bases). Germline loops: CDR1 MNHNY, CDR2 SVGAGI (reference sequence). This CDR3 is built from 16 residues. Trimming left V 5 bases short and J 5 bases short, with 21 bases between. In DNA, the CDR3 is TGTGCCAGCAGTACCCCCCGCGGACAAGGAGTGTATGGCTACACCTTC. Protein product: CASSTPRGQGVYGYTF.

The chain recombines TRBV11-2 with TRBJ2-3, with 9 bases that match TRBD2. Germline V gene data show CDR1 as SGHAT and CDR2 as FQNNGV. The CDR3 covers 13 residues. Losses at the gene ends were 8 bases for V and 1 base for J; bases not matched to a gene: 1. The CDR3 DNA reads TGTGCCAGCCGGACTAGCGGCACAGATACGCAGTATTTT. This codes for CASRTSGTDTQYF.

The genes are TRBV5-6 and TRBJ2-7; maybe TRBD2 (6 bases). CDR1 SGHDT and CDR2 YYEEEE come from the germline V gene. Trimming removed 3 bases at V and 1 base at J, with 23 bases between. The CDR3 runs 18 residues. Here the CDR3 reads CASSSVRDLKKTSYEQYF. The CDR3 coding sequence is TGTGCCAGCAGCTCGGTCCGGGACTTAAAGAAGACTTCCTACGAGCAGTACTTC.

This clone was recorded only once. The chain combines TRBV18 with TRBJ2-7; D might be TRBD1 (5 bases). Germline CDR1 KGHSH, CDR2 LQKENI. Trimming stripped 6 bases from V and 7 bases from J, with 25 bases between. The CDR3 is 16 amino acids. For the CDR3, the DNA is TGTGCCAGCTCCCTCAGAAAAGACAGCGATTCAAGGGAGCAGTACTTC. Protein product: CASSLRKDSDSREQYF. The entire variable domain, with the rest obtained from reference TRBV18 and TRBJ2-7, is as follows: NAGVMQNPRHLVRRRGQEARLRCSPMKGHSHVYWYRQLPEEGLKFMVYLQKENIIDESGMPKERFSAEFPKEGPSILRIQQVVRGDSAAYFCASSLRKDSDSREQYFGPGTRLTVT.

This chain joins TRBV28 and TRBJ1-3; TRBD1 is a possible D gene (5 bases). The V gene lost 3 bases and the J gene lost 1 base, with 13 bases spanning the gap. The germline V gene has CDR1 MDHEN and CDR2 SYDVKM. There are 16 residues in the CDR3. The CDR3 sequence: CASSFFGDSSGNTIYF. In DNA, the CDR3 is TGTGCCAGCAGTTTTTTCGGGGACTCATCTGGAAACACCATATATTTT.

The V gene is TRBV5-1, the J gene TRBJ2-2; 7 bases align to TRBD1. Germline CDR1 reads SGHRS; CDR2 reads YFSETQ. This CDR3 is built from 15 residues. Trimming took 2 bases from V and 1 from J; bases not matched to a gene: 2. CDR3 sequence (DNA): TGCGCCAGCAGCTTCCGACAGGGGAACACCGGGGAGCTGTTTTTT. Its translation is CASSFRQGNTGELFF. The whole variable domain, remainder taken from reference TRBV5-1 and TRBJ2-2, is KAGVTQTPRYLIKTRGQQVTLSCSPISGHRSVSWYQQTPGQGLQFLFEYFSETQRNKGNFPGRFSGRQFSNSRSEMNVSTLELGDSALYLCASSFRQGNTGELFFGEGSRLTVL.

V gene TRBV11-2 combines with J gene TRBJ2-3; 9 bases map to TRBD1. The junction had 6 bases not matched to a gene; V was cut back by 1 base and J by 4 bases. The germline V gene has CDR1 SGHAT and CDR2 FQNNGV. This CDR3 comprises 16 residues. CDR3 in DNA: TGTGCCAGCAGCTTAGGGGACAGGGTTACGGCAGATACGCAGTATTTT. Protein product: CASSLGDRVTADTQYF.

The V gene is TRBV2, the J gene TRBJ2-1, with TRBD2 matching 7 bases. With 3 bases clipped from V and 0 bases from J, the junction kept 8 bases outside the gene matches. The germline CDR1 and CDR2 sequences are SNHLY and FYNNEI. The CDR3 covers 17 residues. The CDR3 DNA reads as TGTGCCAGCAGTGACCTAGCGGAGCCCGACTCCTACAATGAGCAGTTCTTC. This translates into CASSDLAEPDSYNEQFF.

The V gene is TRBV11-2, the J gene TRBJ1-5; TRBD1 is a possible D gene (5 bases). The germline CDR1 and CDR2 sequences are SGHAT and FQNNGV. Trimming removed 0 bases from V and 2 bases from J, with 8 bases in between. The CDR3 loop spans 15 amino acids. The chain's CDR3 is CASSLEGAGNQPQHF. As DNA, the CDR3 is TGTGCCAGCAGCTTAGAAGGGGCCGGCAATCAGCCCCAGCATTTT.

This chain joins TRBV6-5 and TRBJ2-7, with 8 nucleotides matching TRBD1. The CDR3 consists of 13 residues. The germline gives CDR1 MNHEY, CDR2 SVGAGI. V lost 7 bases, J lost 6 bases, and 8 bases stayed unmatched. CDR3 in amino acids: CASTGGALSEQYF. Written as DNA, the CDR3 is TGTGCCAGCACAGGGGGCGCGCTGTCCGAGCAGTACTTC.

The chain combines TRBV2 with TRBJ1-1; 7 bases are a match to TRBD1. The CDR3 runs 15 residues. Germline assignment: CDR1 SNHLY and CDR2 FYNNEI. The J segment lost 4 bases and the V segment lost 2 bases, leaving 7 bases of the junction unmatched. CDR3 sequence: CASSERPGGTTEAFF. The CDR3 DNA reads TGTGCCAGCAGTGAACGCCCAGGGGGAACCACTGAAGCTTTCTTT.

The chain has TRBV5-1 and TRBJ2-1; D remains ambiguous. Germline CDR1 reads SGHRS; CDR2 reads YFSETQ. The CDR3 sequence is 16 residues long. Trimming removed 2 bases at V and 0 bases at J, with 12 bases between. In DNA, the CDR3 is TGCGCCAGCAGCTTAACAGCCGTAAGCTCCTACAATGAGCAGTTCTTC. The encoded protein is CASSLTAVSSYNEQFF.

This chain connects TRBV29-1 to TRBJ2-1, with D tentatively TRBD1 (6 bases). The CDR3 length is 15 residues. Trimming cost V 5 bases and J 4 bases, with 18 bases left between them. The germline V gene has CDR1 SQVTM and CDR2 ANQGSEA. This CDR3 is CSVYQSLTGYNEQFF. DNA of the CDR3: TGCAGCGTTTATCAAAGTCTCACAGGGTACAATGAGCAGTTCTTC.

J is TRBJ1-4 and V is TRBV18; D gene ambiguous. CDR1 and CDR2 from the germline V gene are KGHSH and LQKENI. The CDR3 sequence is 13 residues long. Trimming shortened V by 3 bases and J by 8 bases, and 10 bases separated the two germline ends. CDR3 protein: CASSPREPEKLFF. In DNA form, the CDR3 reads TGTGCCAGCTCACCCCGGGAACCGGAAAAACTGTTTTTT.